This TCR beta chain was captured by sequencing in a study of post-analysis software for immune sequencing data (dated by TCRdb to between 2014 and 2017). General notes on the study: Relapsing-remitting, secondary progressive and progressive-relapsing multiple sclerosis were recorded as disease courses, and subtype annotation was lacking for some patients. The multiple sclerosis patient repertoires were compared with 11 previously published healthy control repertoires from donors aged about 6 to 28 years. A subset of samples was prepared in parallel using single-end sample barcoding, then pooled and co-amplified after Illumina adapter ligation. What the work shows at the level of the full study, not this receptor alone: Roughly 5 TRBV segments, including TRBV5-6, TRBV5-1 and TRBV20-1, were significantly more frequent in patients than controls. The control group was slightly older than the multiple sclerosis patient group. Direct clustering with F measure revealed strong co-clustering of samples prepared in the same batch, which led to a batch-effect correction. Normalized Chao1 diversity was significantly lower in multiple sclerosis patients than controls, suggesting substantial peripheral T-cell clonal expansion.

To demonstrate the VDJtools post-analysis software, TCR beta repertoires were profiled from the peripheral blood of more than ten young patients with multiple sclerosis. The multiple sclerosis patients were children and adolescents between roughly 6 and 16 years of age. Receptor amplification or capture employed PCR. The listed sequencing device is Illumina HiSeq 2500. To reduce PCR and sequencing biases, unique molecular identifiers were built into the TCR beta cDNA libraries. Per 1 to 10 million input T cells, roughly 500,000 cDNA molecules were obtained, such that each molecule approximated one T cell. The same protocol used for the earlier healthy control dataset was applied to prepare and sequence the patient libraries. Within a given batch, samples were prepared together, multiplexed and sequenced on the same HiSeq lane. The authors' analysis ran thus. MIGEC was used to process the raw barcoded reads, and molecular identifier groups with only a single read were discarded before consensus assembly and CDR3 extraction. Clonotype tables were post-analysed with VDJtools, normalizing diversity by down-sampling all datasets to the smallest sample size. To correct batch-related cross-sample contamination, repertoire overlap clustering matched CDR3 amino acid sequences but not nucleotide sequences. The public sequencing data were trimmed at Q25 with fastp and processed into clonotypes with MiXCR by TCRdb, which kept only in-frame beta chains. Each entry is one CDR3 protein sequence, shown with its most common DNA and genes. The V and J calls shown here were made by TCRdb, not taken from the authors' results. Present in this sample are around 770,000 distinct CDR3 sequences, more than 45% of which were seen just once. The top ten hold roughly 4.5% of the sample.

This clonotype has a handful of counts. Which antigen it targets is not known. The input lacks base qualities; no much larger clone sits a single base away. V lost 2 bases and J lost 6 bases; the stretch between them is 11 bases long. Based on the germline V gene, the CDR1 and CDR2 sequences are SQVTM and ANQGSEA. The CDR3 measures 12 amino acids from cysteine to phenylalanine. Left in the record is the CDR3 DNA by itself, 36 bases read in frame from the first base. Specimen: blood. The sequence joins TRBV29-1 to TRBJ2-7; no D gene call is confident. The TCR comes from a girl aged 5-17 years with multiple sclerosis. The CDR3 protein is CSVESGVREQYF. The DNA is TGCAGCGTTGAATCTGGGGTTCGCGAGCAGTACTTC.